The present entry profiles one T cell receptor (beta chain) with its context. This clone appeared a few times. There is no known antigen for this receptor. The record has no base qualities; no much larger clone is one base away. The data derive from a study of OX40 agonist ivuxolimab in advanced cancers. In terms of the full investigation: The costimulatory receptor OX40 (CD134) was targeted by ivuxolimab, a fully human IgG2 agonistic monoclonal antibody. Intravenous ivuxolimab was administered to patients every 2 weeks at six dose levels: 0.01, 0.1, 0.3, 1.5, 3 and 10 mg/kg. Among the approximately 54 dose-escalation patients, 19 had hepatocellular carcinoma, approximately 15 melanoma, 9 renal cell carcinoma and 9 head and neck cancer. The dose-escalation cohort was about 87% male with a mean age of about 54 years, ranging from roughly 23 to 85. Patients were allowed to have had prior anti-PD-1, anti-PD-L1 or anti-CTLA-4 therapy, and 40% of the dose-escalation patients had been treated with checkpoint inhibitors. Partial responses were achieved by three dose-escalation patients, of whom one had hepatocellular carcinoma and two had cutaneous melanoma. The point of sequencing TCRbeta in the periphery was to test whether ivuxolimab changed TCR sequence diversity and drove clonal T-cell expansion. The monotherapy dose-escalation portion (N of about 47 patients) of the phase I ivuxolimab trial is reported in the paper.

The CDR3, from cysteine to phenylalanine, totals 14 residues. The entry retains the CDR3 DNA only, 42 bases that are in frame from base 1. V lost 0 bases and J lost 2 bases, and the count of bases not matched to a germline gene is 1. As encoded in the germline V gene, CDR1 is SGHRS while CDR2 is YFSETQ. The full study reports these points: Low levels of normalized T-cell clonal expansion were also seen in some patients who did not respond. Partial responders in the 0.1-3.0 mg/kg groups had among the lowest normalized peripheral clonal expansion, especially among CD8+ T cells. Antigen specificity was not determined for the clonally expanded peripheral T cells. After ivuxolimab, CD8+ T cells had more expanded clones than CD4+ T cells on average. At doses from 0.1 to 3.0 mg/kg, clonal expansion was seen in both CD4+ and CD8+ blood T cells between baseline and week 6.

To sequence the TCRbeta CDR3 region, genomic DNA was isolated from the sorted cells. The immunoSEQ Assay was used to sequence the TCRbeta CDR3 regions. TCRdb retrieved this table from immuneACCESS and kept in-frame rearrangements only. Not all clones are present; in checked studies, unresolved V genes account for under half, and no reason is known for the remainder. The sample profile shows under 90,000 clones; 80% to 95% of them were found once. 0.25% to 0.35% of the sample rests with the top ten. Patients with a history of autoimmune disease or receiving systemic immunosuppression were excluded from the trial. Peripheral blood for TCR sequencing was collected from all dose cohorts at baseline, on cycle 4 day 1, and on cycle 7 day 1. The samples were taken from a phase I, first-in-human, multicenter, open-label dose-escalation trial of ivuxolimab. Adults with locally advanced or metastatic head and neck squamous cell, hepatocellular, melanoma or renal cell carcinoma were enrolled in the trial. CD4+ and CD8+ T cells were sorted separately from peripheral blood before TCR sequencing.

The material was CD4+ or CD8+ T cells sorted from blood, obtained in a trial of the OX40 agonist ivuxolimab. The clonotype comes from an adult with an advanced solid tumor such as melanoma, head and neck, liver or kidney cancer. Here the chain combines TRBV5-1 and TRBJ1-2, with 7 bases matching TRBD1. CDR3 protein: CASSLEGQNYGYTF. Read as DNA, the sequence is TGCGCCAGCAGCTTGGAGGGACAGAACTATGGCTACACCTTC.